This TCR beta chain was sequenced during a study of T cell responses to AZD1222 COVID-19 vaccine (dated by TCRdb to the early 2020s). In the study overall: AZD1222 recipients whose second dose came at about 4 weeks and those whose second dose came at about 12 weeks were combined into one group, since spike-specific TCR depth and breadth did not differ between the two schedules. A total of 230 to 250 trial participants underwent TCR sequencing, of whom 207 received two doses of AZD1222 and some 25 received two doses of the MenACWY control vaccine. Trial participants were enrolled by age into 18-55, 56-69 and 70-plus year subgroups, with approximately 150, 30 and 60 TCR-sequenced participants respectively. Broad study findings and their caveats: After two AZD1222 doses, spike-specific TCR breadth and depth were significantly higher than at day 0 and than in MenACWY recipients. Reportedly, almost half of the unique spike-specific TCRs recognized epitopes lying outside the regions that are mutated in the B.1.351 and B.1.1.7 variants. Participants were mostly white British, with more females than males. The authors suggested clonal diversity may have been underestimated. Because no day 14 peak-response samples were available, the repertoires could be characterized only after the peak T cell response. The vaccine-associated CD4 TCRs covered the entire spike protein, and the dominant responses fell in regions 160-218 and 743-854. Conclusions about previously exposed vaccinees are limited because only five to seven AZD1222 recipients were SARS-CoV-2 seropositive at baseline. In the small 56-69-year group, the increase in depth fell short of significance, most likely because of low power.

Relative to germline, V is missing 6 bases and J is missing 1 base, with 9 bases of the junction outside any gene match. From the germline V gene (reference sequence), CDR1 is LNHDA and CDR2 is SQIVND. The CDR3, from cysteine to phenylalanine, totals 16 residues. Of all the DNA, just the CDR3 is kept, 48 bases in frame from base 1. Details on this clone: No antigen is known for it. The sample holds no much larger clone one base away, and base qualities are not on file.

The CDR3 regions of human TCRbeta chains were analyzed by immunosequencing. Per the source publication's procedure: Repertoire TCRs were checked for matches against a reference library of SARS-CoV-2-specific TCRs that had been generated using the MIRA antigen-specificity platform. Breadth was defined as the fraction of unique TCRs that were SARS-CoV-2-associated, and depth was defined as the fraction of total T cells that were SARS-CoV-2-associated. Using the MIRA data, each spike-specific TCR was assigned both to the spike region to which the TCR was reactive and to a CD4 or CD8 class. Log10-transformed breadth and depth values were compared by one-way ANOVA with Sidak's multiple comparisons tests. TCRdb mirrors the immuneACCESS table, restricted to in-frame sequences. Some clones are absent from its copies; in checked studies, under half trace to an unresolved V gene, and the reason for the others is unknown. From that table come the V and J calls and clone size; the DNA was used to work out D and trimming. The sample table holds 100,000 to 150,000 clones, of which over 80% were seen once. Less than 6.5% of the sample is held by the ten biggest clonotypes.

Taken with the paper, the label for time point translates to: baseline before first vaccination. Vaccinee samples were obtained from the UK trials COV001 and COV002, which included a single-blind randomized controlled phase 2/3 trial of AZD1222 (ChAdOx1 nCoV-19) in healthy adults. Trial participant PBMC samples were collected at day 0 and day 28 after the second dose for TCRbeta chain sequencing. The sequence was obtained from an adult in good health. Sequenced here: peripheral blood, sampled on day 0 of AZD1222 vaccination. The sequence is built from TRBV19 and TRBJ1-5, and 7 junctional nucleotides match TRBD1. At the DNA level, the sequence is TGTGCCAGTAGGCAGGGGGGCTTTCGAAGCAATCAGCCCCAGCATTTT. Its coded protein is CASRQGGFRSNQPQHF.